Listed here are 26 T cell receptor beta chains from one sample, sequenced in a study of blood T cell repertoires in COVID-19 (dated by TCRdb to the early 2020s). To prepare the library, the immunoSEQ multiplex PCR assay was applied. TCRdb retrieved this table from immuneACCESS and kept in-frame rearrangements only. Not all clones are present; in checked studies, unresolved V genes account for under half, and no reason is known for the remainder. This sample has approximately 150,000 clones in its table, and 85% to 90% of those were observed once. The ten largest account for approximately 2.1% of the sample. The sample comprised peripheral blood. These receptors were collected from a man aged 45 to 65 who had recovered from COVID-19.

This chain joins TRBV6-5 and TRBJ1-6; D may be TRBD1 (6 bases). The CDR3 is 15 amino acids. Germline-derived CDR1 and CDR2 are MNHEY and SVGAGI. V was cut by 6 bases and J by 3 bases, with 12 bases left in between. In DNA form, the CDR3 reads TGTGCCAGCAGCTCACAGGGCCTCTATAATTCACCCCTCCACTTT. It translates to CASSSQGLYNSPLHF.

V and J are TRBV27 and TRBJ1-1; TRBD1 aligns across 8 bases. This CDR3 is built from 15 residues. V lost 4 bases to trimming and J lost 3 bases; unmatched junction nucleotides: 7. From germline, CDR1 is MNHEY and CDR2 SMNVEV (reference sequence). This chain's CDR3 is CASSSAGQVYTEAFF. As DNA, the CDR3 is TGTGCCAGCAGTTCAGCGGGACAGGTCTACACTGAAGCTTTCTTT.

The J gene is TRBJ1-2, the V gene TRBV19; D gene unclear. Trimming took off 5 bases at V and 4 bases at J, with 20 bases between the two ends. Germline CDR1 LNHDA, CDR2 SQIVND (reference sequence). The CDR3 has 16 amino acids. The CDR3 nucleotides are TGTGCCAGTAGTCCGTTCACAGCCCCACCGACCTATGGCTACACCTTC. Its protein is CASSPFTAPPTYGYTF.

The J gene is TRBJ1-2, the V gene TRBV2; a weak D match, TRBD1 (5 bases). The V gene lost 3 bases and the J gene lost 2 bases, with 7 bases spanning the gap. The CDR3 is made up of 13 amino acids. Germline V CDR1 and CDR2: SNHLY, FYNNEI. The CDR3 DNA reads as TGTGCCAGCAGTGAGGACAAGAACTATGGCTACACCTTC. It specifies CASSEDKNYGYTF. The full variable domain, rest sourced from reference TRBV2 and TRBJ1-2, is EPEVTQTPSHQVTQMGQEVILRCVPISNHLYFYWYRQILGQKVEFLVSFYNNEISEKSEIFDDQFSVERPDGSNFTLKIRSTKLEDSAMYFCASSEDKNYGYTFGSGTRLTVV.

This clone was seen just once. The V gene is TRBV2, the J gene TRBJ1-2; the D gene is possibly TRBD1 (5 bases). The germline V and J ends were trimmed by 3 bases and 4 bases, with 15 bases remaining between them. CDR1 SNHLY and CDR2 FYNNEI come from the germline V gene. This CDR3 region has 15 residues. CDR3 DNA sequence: TGTGCCAGCAGTGACCCTAATGGGGGGTCCTATGGCTACACCTTC. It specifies CASSDPNGGSYGYTF.

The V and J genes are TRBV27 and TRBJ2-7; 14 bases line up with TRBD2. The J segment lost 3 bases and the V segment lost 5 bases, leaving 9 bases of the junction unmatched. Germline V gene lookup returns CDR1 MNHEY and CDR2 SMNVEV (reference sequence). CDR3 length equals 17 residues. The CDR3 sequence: CASSRTSGRPEDYEQYF. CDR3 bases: TGTGCCAGCAGTCGGACTAGCGGGAGGCCTGAGGACTACGAGCAGTACTTC.

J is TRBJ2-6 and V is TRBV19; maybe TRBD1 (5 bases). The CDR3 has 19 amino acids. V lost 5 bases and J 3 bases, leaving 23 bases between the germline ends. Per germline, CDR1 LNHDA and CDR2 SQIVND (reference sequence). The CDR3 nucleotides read TGTGCCAGTAGTTCTTTTCCGGACATAGCCTTAGTTGGGGCCAACGTCCTGACTTTC. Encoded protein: CASSSFPDIALVGANVLTF.

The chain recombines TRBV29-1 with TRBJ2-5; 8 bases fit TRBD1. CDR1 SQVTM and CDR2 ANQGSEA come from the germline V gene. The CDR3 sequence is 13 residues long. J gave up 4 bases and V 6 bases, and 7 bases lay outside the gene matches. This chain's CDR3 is CSVSPGTGETQYF. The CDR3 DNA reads TGCAGCGTAAGCCCCGGGACAGGAGAGACCCAGTACTTC.

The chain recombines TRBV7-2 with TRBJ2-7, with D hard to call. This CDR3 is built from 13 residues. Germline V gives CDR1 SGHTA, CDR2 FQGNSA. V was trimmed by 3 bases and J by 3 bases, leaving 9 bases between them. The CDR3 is CASSFGRNYEQYF. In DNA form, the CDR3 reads TGTGCCAGCAGCTTTGGGCGCAACTACGAGCAGTACTTC. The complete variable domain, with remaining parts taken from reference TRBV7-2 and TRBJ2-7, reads GAGVSQSPSNKVTEKGKDVELRCDPISGHTALYWYRQSLGQGLEFLIYFQGNSAPDKSGLPSDRFSAERTGGSVSTLTIQRTQQEDSAVYLCASSFGRNYEQYFGPGTRLTVT.

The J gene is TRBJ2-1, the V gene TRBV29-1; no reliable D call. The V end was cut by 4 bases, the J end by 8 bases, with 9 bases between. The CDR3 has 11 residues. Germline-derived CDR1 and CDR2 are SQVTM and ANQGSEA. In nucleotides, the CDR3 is TGCAGCGTTGTAGCTCCCCATGAGCAGTTCTTC. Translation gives CSVVAPHEQFF.

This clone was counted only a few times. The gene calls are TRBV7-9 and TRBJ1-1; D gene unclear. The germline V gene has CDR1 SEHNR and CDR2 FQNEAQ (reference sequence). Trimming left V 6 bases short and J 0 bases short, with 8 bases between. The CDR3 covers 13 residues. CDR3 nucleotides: TGTGCCAGCAGACGTCAGGTGAACACTGAAGCTTTCTTT. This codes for CASRRQVNTEAFF.

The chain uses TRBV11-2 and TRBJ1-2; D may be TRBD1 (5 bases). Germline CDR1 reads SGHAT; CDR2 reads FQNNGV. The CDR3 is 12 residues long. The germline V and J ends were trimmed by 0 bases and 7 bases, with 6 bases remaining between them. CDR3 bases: TGTGCCAGCAGCTTAGATGGGGCTGGCTACACCTTC. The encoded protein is CASSLDGAGYTF.

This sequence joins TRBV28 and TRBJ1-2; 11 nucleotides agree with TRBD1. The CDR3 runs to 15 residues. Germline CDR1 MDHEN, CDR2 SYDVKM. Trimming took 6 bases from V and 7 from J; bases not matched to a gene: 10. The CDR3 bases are TGTGCCAGCAGCCCACGGACAGGGGGCGCGCTTGGCTACACCTTC. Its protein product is CASSPRTGGALGYTF.

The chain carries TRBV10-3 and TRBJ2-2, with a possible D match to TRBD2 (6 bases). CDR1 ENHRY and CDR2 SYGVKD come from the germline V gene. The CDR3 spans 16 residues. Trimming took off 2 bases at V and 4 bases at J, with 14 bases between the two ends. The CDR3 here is CAISEGREAGTGELFF. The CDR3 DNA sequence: TGTGCCATCAGTGAGGGGCGGGAAGCGGGCACCGGGGAGCTGTTTTTT.

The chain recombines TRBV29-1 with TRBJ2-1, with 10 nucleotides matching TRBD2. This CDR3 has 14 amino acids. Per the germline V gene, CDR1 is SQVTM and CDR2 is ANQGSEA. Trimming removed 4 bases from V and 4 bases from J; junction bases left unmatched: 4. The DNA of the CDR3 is TGCAGCGTTGTAGCGGGAGGCCCTTACAATGAGCAGTTCTTC. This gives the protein CSVVAGGPYNEQFF.

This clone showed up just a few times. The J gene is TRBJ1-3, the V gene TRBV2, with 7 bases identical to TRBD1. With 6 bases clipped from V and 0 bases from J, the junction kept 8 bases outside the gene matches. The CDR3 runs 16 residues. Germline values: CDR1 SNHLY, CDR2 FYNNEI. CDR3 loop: CASRGGGLHSGNTIYF. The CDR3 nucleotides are TGTGCCAGCAGAGGGGGCGGACTCCACTCTGGAAACACCATATATTTT.

CDR3: CASSFGQGHEQYF. The CDR3, as DNA: TGTGCCAGCAGCTTCGGACAGGGCCACGAGCAGTACTTC. This chain connects TRBV7-9 to TRBJ2-7, with 8 positions matching TRBD1. The CDR3 has 13 amino acids. From germline, CDR1 is SEHNR and CDR2 FQNEAQ (reference sequence). V lost 3 bases to trimming and J lost 5 bases; unmatched junction nucleotides: 3.

CDR3 DNA sequence: TGTGCCAGCAGCCCCCTAGCTGCTATGTATGATGAGCAGTTCTTC. This translates into CASSPLAAMYDEQFF. The gene calls are TRBV3-1 (or the pseudogene TRBV3-2) and TRBJ2-1; TRBD2 might be the D (5 bases). The CDR3 length is 15 residues. Germline V gene lookup returns CDR1 LGHDT and CDR2 YNNKEL (reference sequence). The V and J ends lost 4 bases and 8 bases respectively, with 18 bases between them.

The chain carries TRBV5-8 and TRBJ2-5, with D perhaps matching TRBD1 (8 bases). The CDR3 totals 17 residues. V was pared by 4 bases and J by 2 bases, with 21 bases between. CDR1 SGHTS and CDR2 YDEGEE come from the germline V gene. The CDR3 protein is CASSRGQGGVRQETQYF. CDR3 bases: TGTGCCAGCAGCCGAGGACAGGGAGGGGTGCGACAAGAGACCCAGTACTTC. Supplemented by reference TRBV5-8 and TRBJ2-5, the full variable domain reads EAGVTQSPTHLIKTRGQQATLRCSPISGHTSVYWYQQALGLGLQFLLWYDEGEERNRGNFPPRFSGRQFPNYSSELNVNALELEDSALYLCASSRGQGGVRQETQYFGPGTRLLVL.

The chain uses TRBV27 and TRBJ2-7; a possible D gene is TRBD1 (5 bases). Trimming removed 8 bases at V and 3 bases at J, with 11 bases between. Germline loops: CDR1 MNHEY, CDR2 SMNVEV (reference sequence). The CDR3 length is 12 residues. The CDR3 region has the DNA TGTGCCAGCGCCGGCGACAGCTACGAGCAGTACTTC. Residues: CASAGDSYEQYF.

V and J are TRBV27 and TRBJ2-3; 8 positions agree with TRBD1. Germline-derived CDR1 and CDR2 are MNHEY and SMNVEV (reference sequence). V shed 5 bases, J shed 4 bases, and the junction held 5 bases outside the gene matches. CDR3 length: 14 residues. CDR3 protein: CASSRRGRADTQYF. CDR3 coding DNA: TGTGCCAGCAGTCGCAGGGGGCGTGCAGATACGCAGTATTTT.

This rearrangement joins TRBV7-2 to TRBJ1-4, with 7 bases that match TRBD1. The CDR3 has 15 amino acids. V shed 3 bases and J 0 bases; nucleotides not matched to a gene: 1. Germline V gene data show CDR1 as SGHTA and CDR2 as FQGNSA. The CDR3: CASSFDRATNEKLFF. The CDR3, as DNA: TGTGCCAGCAGCTTCGACAGGGCAACTAATGAAAAACTGTTTTTT.

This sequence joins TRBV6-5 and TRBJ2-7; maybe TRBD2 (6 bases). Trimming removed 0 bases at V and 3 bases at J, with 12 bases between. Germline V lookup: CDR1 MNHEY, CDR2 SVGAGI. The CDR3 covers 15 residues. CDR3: CASSYSTGEFYEQYF. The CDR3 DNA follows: TGTGCCAGCAGTTACTCGACGGGGGAATTCTACGAGCAGTACTTC.

The CDR3 DNA reads TGTGCCAGCAGCTTGTTTCGGGTAGGGGGCTATCAGCCCCAGCATTTT. Protein sequence: CASSLFRVGGYQPQHF. The J gene is TRBJ1-5, the V gene TRBV5-8, with 7 bases lining up with TRBD1. Germline V gives CDR1 SGHTS, CDR2 YDEGEE. This CDR3 spans 16 amino acids. The V gene end was trimmed by 1 base and the J gene end by 5 bases; junction bases not matched to a gene: 9.

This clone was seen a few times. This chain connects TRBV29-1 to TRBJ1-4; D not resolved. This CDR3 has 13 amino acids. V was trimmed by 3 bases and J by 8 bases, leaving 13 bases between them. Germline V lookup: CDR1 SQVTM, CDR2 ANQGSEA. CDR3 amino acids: CSVESPSKEKLFF. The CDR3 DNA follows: TGCAGCGTTGAGTCGCCCAGTAAAGAAAAACTGTTTTTT.

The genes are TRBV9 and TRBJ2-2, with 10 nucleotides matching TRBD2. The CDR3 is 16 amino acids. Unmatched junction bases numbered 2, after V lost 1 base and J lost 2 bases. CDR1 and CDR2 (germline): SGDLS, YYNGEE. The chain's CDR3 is CASSVRLAGNTGELFF. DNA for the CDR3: TGTGCCAGCAGCGTAAGACTAGCGGGCAACACCGGGGAGCTGTTTTTT.